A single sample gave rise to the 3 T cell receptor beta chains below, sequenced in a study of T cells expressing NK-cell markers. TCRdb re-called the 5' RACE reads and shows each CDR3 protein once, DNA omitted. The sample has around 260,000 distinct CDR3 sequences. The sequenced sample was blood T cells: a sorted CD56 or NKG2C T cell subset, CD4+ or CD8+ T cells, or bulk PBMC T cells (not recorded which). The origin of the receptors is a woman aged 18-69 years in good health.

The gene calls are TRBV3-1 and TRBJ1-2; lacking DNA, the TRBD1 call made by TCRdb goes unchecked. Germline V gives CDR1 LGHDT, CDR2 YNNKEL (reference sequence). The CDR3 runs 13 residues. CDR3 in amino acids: CASSQQGDNGYTF.

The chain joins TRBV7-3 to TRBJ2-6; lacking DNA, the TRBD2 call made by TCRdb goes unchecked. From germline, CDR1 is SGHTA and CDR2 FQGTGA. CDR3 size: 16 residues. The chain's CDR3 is CASSPRAGLGANVLTF.

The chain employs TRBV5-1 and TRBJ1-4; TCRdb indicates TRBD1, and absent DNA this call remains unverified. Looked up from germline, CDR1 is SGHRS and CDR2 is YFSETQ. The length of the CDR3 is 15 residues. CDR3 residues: CASSGTGLPNEKLFF.